This TCR beta chain came from a study of OX40 agonist ivuxolimab in advanced cancers. Study findings and constraints: Also present in some nonresponders was a low level of normalized T-cell clonal expansion.

A note on this clone: The antigen remains unidentified. The same CDR3 also results from other DNA sequences found in this sample.

Produced via immunoSEQ multiplex PCR; TCRdb's table is partial and in-frame only. The data contain 62,000 or so clones, 75% to 95% of them singletons. This CDR3 is 13 amino acids long. Germline V CDR1 and CDR2: LNHDA, SQIVND (reference sequence). With 5 bases removed from V and 2 bases from J, the gap between germline ends came to 10 bases. This chain connects TRBV19 to TRBJ2-7; a weak D match, TRBD1 (5 bases). The sequence derives from an adult with an advanced solid tumor such as melanoma, head and neck, liver or kidney cancer. The source material was CD4+ or CD8+ T cells sorted from blood, sampled in a trial of the OX40 agonist ivuxolimab. CDR3 DNA: TGTGCCAGTAGTCCCGGACACCCCTACGAGCAGTACTTC. Translating gives CASSPGHPYEQYF.